The rows below give T cell receptor beta chains drawn from one sample of a study of blood T cell repertoires in COVID-19. Sequenced by immunoSEQ multiplex PCR; TCRdb stores in-frame clones only, minus some. The repertoire consists of roughly 250,000 clones, with less than 90% occurring once and the leading ten covering 9.5% to 15%. Sequenced material: peripheral blood. The receptor set was obtained from a woman in her twenties or thirties with COVID-19, enrolled during active disease. Both conserved end residues are part of each CDR3. D genes are given only for firm matches. Clone size appears in some rows only: once, few, many, or a class for an expanded clone.

size	V	J	D	length	DNA	CDR3
few	TRBV5-8	TRBJ2-2	.	15	TGTGCCAGCAGGCTGGAGTTGCTTCTATCGGGGGAGCTGTTTTTT	CASRLELLLSGELFF
.	TRBV10-2	TRBJ2-7	.	15	TGCGCCAGCAGTGAAAATTTCGGGAGCTCCTACGAGCAGTACTTC	CASSENFGSSYEQYF
.	TRBV5-6	TRBJ1-1	.	14	TGTGCCAGCAGCGACAGTTCCCTTCTGGGAGAAGCTTTCTTT	CASSDSSLLGEAFF
.	TRBV6-5	TRBJ1-5	.	15	TGTGCCAGCAGCCCCGGGATGTTTGGTTATCAGCCCCAGCATTTT	CASSPGMFGYQPQHF
.	TRBV7-6	TRBJ2-2	TRBD1	15	TGTGCCAGCAGCTTACGGACAGGGAACACCGGGGAGCTGTTTTTT	CASSLRTGNTGELFF
.	TRBV4-1	TRBJ1-1	.	14	TGCGCCAGCAGCCAAGACAGGGGGAACACTGAAGCTTTCTTT	CASSQDRGNTEAFF
.	TRBV7-9	TRBJ2-1	.	15	TGTGCCAGCAGCTTTAGCGGCAACTCCTACAATGAGCAGTTCTTC	CASSFSGNSYNEQFF
few	TRBV27	TRBJ1-5	.	14	TGTGCCAGCAGTCCTCTACAGGGTGGCCAGCCCCAGCATTTT	CASSPLQGGQPQHF
few	TRBV4-1	TRBJ1-2	TRBD1	15	TGCGCCAGCAGCCGTCAACAGGGGCAAGGAAGTGGCTACACCTTC	CASSRQQGQGSGYTF
once	TRBV10-1	TRBJ2-1	TRBD1	16	TGCGCCAGCAGTGAGTCCTCAGGGGGCGATTACAATGAGCAGTTCTTC	CASSESSGGDYNEQFF
once	TRBV2	TRBJ2-1	TRBD2	19	TGTGCCAGCAGTAATCCGGGACTAGCGGGGGGTCTATCCTACAATGAGCAGTTCTTC	CASSNPGLAGGLSYNEQFF
few	TRBV6-2/TRBV6-3	TRBJ1-2	TRBD1	16	TGTGCCAGCAGTCAAGCCCGGACAGGCCCAAACTATGGCTACACCTTC	CASSQARTGPNYGYTF
.	TRBV13	TRBJ1-2	.	14	TGTGCCAGCAGCTTAAAGACAGGCTACTATGGCTACACCTTC	CASSLKTGYYGYTF
.	TRBV10-2	TRBJ2-7	.	14	TGCGCCAGCACCAGAGGACAGTTTTCCTACGAGCAGTACTTC	CASTRGQFSYEQYF
few	TRBV3-1/TRBV3-2	TRBJ1-6	TRBD1	15	TGTGCCAGCAGCCAGGGGCGACAGGGAATGAGGGCCCTCCACTTT	CASSQGRQGMRALHF
.	TRBV4-1	TRBJ2-7	.	16	TGCGCCAGCAGCCAAAGATTGGTAGACAGAGACTACGAGCAGTACTTC	CASSQRLVDRDYEQYF
.	TRBV4-1	TRBJ2-7	TRBD1	15	TGCGCCAGCAGCGAAGGGACAGGGAGGGGCTACGAGCAGTACTTC	CASSEGTGRGYEQYF
few	TRBV2	TRBJ2-7	TRBD1	11	TGTGCCACGGGACAGTACTACGAGCAGTACTTC	CATGQYYEQYF
.	TRBV12-3/TRBV12-4	TRBJ1-5	.	13	TGTGCCAGCAGTCGACAGGCTTTTCAGCCCCAGCATTTT	CASSRQAFQPQHF
.	TRBV2	TRBJ1-1	TRBD1	15	TGTGCCAGCAGCTACCTCGGGCAGGGGGACACTGAAGCTTTCTTT	CASSYLGQGDTEAFF
.	TRBV13	TRBJ2-1	.	13	TGTGCCAGCAGCTTTTGGAGGGACAGTGAGCAGTTCTTC	CASSFWRDSEQFF
.	TRBV28	TRBJ2-7	.	12	TGTGCCAGCAGTCAGGCGGGATACGAGCAGTACTTC	CASSQAGYEQYF
.	TRBV18	TRBJ1-6	.	14	TGTGCCAGCTCACCGGAGGGCAGGGAATCACCCCTCCACTTT	CASSPEGRESPLHF
.	TRBV4-1	TRBJ2-5	.	12	TGCGCCAGCAGCCAAGATCGGGAGACCCAGTACTTC	CASSQDRETQYF